This T cell receptor (beta chain) emerged from a study of blood T cell repertoires in COVID-19. About the research overall: Spain, Italy and the United States supplied samples that represented acute and convalescent COVID-19.

In the original analysis: Estimates of nucleated cell counts were drawn from the amplification of reference gene primers. Profiling relied on immunoSEQ multiplex PCR, and the TCRdb table lists in-frame clones only, not all of them. Clonal size and the V and J genes are those of that table, whereas D and trimming came from the DNA. The table has roughly 250,000 clones, roughly 86% seen once. The CDR3 totals 14 residues. CDR1 is MGHDK, CDR2 SYGVNS, per germline. Trimming at V came to 4 bases and at J to 6 bases, leaving 8 bases not matched to a gene. The receptor comes from a middle-aged woman with acute COVID-19. The sequencing sample was made of PBMCs or T cells enriched from blood (not recorded which). The V and J genes are TRBV25-1 and TRBJ1-1; 7 bases are shared with TRBD1. The CDR3 sequence: CASSVRTGAAEAFF. CDR3 bases: TGTGCCAGCAGTGTTCGGACAGGAGCGGCTGAAGCTTTCTTT.